One and the same sample provided the 30 T cell receptor beta chains below, sequenced in a study of T cell repertoires in cytomegalovirus infection. TCRdb reprocessed the reads with MiXCR, giving one entry per CDR3 protein. Among 560,000 or so distinct CDR3 sequences listed, about 15% were seen once. Sequencing was carried out using CD8+ T cells from PBMCs. Receptors originate from a human donor in good health (CMV status not recorded). Some clones in this sample may be carry-over from other donors' samples.

This clonotype appeared many times. The chain uses TRBV6-1 and TRBJ1-1; no reliable D call. CDR1 is MNHNS, CDR2 SASEGT, per germline. Trimming shortened V by 4 bases and J by 4 bases, and 13 bases separated the two germline ends. The CDR3 extends over 14 amino acids. CDR3 nucleotides: TGTGCCAGCAGTGGGCCGGGAGCCGGCACTGAAGCTTTCTTT. This gives the protein CASSGPGAGTEAFF.

This clonotype was seen many times. The rearrangement links TRBV20-1 to TRBJ1-2; no definite D call. V was clipped by 4 bases and J by 2 bases, with 17 bases between them. From germline, CDR1 is DFQATT and CDR2 SNEGSKA (reference sequence). This CDR3 has 15 amino acids. CDR3 bases: TGCAGTGCTACCCCGACTCGTCCTAAAAACTATGGCTACACCTTC. Translating it yields CSATPTRPKNYGYTF.

Comment on this clonotype: A clone one base away is much larger, so this may be a read error. No conserved phenylalanine or tryptophan ends this CDR3, so it is likely a read error. The chain carries TRBV10-3 and TRBJ2-7; TRBD2 matches 10 bases. The CDR3 loop spans 15 amino acids. V shed 2 bases, J shed 3 bases, and the junction held 4 bases outside the gene matches. Germline loops: CDR1 ENHRY, CDR2 SYGVKD. In DNA, the CDR3 is TGTGCCATCAGTGAGCTTACTAGCGGGAACTACGAGCAGTACTTA. This sequence encodes CAISELTSGNYEQYL.

This clonotype was counted at least ten times. This chain uses TRBV9 with TRBJ2-1; D gene ambiguous. The CDR3 length is 16 residues. Germline V gene sequence: CDR1 SGDLS, CDR2 YYNGEE. V dropped 4 bases and J dropped 4 bases, with 18 bases sitting between them. This chain's CDR3 is CASSPPNRGLYNEQFF. CDR3 sequence (DNA): TGTGCCAGCAGCCCGCCGAACCGAGGCTTATACAATGAGCAGTTCTTC.

The sample holds many counts of this clonotype. The chain uses TRBV6-5 and TRBJ2-7, with D maybe TRBD1 (6 bases). With 2 bases removed from V and 3 bases from J, the gap between germline ends came to 11 bases. CDR1 and CDR2 from the germline V gene are MNHEY and SVGAGI. The CDR3 runs 14 residues. This chain's CDR3 is CASSYGGGSYEQYF. The CDR3 DNA is TGTGCCAGCAGTTACGGTGGGGGCAGCTACGAGCAGTACTTC.

This clonotype was seen a few times. J is TRBJ1-4 and V is TRBV24-1; D ambiguous. V was shortened by 7 bases and J by 8 bases, with 19 bases between the two germline ends. The CDR3 sequence is 15 residues long. Per the germline V gene, CDR1 is KGHDR and CDR2 is SFDVKD. CDR3 amino acids: CATSPGEFRGEKLFF. In DNA, the CDR3 is TGTGCCACCAGCCCCGGGGAATTCCGGGGAGAAAAACTGTTTTTT.

This clonotype came up many times. The rearrangement joins TRBV28 to TRBJ2-1; 10 nucleotides line up with TRBD2. Germline values: CDR1 MDHEN, CDR2 SYDVKM. Trimming took 5 bases from V and 7 from J; bases not matched to a gene: 11. CDR3 length: 16 amino acids. In DNA form, the CDR3 reads TGTGCCAGCAGTATTGAAACTAGCGGGATGGGGAATGAGCAGTTCTTC. It encodes CASSIETSGMGNEQFF.

Concerning this clonotype itself: A much more abundant neighbour one base away suggests this may be a read error. This chain uses TRBV12-3 or TRBV12-4 with TRBJ2-2; no clear D. The CDR3 spans 11 residues. The V gene lost 7 bases and the J gene lost 5 bases, with 5 bases spanning the gap. CDR3 amino acids: CASISTGELFF. CDR3 DNA: TGTGCCAGCATCTCGACCGGGGAGCTGTTTTTT.

This clonotype was seen many times. The chain has TRBV7-9 and TRBJ1-2, with 8 bases identical to TRBD1. Looked up from germline, CDR1 is SEHNR and CDR2 is FQNEAQ (reference sequence). The CDR3 runs 14 residues. V shed 1 base and J 3 bases; nucleotides not matched to a gene: 1. The CDR3 sequence is CASSLEDRDYGYTF. The CDR3 DNA reads as TGTGCCAGCAGCTTAGAGGACAGGGACTATGGCTACACCTTC.

At least ten counts were recorded for this clonotype. The V call is TRBV12-3 or TRBV12-4, the J call TRBJ1-1; D not certain. The CDR3 has 13 amino acids. Trimming took off 5 bases at V and 5 bases at J, with 12 bases between the two ends. The DNA of the CDR3 is TGTGCCAGCAGTGCCCCTAGGAATACTGAAGCTTTCTTT. Encoded protein: CASSAPRNTEAFF.

There are many counts of this clonotype. This sequence joins TRBV12-3 or TRBV12-4 and TRBJ2-5; D possibly corresponds to TRBD2 (5 bases). With 11 bases removed from V and 3 bases from J, the gap between germline ends came to 22 bases. The CDR3 is 15 amino acids. The CDR3 reads CASQALLAPKETQYF. In nucleotides, the CDR3 is TGTGCCTCCCAGGCCCTTTTAGCGCCCAAAGAGACCCAGTACTTC.

This sequence joins TRBV25-1 and TRBJ1-4; D gene ambiguous. The CDR3 totals 13 residues. In germline, CDR1 is MGHDK, CDR2 SYGVNS. V dropped 4 bases and J dropped 8 bases, with 11 bases sitting between them. The CDR3 nucleotides read TGTGCCAGCAGTGGCCCCTTCCACGAAAAACTGTTTTTT. This encodes CASSGPFHEKLFF.

This clonotype was seen a handful of times. As DNA, the CDR3 is TGCGCCAGCAGCTTGTCCGGGACGGCGGGCGAGCAGTACTTC. Protein product: CASSLSGTAGEQYF. This chain uses TRBV5-1 with TRBJ2-7, with D perhaps TRBD1 or TRBD2 (5 bases each). The germline V gene has CDR1 SGHRS and CDR2 YFSETQ. The CDR3 loop spans 14 amino acids. Trimming left V 1 base short and J 6 bases short, with 14 bases between.

This clonotype was observed many times. The chain employs TRBV12-5 and TRBJ1-1, with a weak D call TRBD1 (5 bases). V lost 7 bases and J lost 6, with 15 bases in between. The CDR3 loop spans 13 amino acids. The germline V gene has CDR1 LGHNT and CDR2 FRNRAP. CDR3 sequence (DNA): TGTGCTAGTGCCGGGGGAGGAATCCCTGAAGCTTTCTTT. Encoded protein: CASAGGGIPEAFF. Complete variable domain (other parts from reference TRBV12-5 and TRBJ1-1): DARVTQTPRHKVTEMGQEVTMRCQPILGHNTVFWYRQTMMQGLELLAYFRNRAPLDDSGMPKDRFSAEMPDATLATLKIQPSEPRDSAVYFCASAGGGIPEAFFGQGTRLTVV.

This clonotype was observed a handful of times. This rearrangement joins TRBV5-1 to TRBJ2-2, with TRBD2 matching over 7 bases. The ends lost 0 bases at V and 2 bases at J; junction bases unmatched: 4. Germline V lookup: CDR1 SGHRS, CDR2 YFSETQ. CDR3 length equals 16 residues. CDR3 nucleotides: TGCGCCAGCAGCTTGGAACTAGCGTTTAACACCGGGGAGCTGTTTTTT. This gives the protein CASSLELAFNTGELFF.

Many counts were recorded for this clonotype. This rearrangement joins TRBV6-1 to TRBJ2-1; no clear D gene. This CDR3 has 13 residues. Germline assignment: CDR1 MNHNS and CDR2 SASEGT. Deletions cut 5 bases from V and 3 bases from J, with 8 bases between. The CDR3 region is CASSLQFYNEQFF. As DNA, the CDR3 is TGTGCCAGCAGTTTACAATTCTACAATGAGCAGTTCTTC.

J is TRBJ2-7 and V is TRBV20-1; 8 bases are shared with TRBD1. The ends lost 0 bases at V and 7 bases at J; junction bases unmatched: 14. The CDR3 spans 16 residues. The germline gives CDR1 DFQATT, CDR2 SNEGSKA (reference sequence). The CDR3 region is CSARDIRGRTTREQYF. CDR3 DNA sequence: TGCAGTGCTAGAGATATCAGGGGGCGGACTACGCGGGAGCAGTACTTC.

This clonotype has just a few counts. The chain recombines TRBV24-1 with TRBJ1-6; D unresolved. CDR3 length: 15 amino acids. Germline CDR1 reads KGHDR; CDR2 reads SFDVKD. Trimming left V 4 bases short and J 8 bases short, with 14 bases between. Here the CDR3 DNA reads TGTGCCACCAGTGACCAGTTCCCTACGGATTCACCCCTCCACTTT. It specifies CATSDQFPTDSPLHF.

The sample holds a few counts of this clonotype. The rearrangement uses TRBV5-4 and TRBJ2-2; 9 positions agree with TRBD1. The CDR3 runs 20 residues. Germline-derived CDR1 and CDR2 are SGHNT and YYREEE (reference sequence). V lost 4 bases and J lost 1; bases outside the gene matches: 17. CDR3 amino acids: CASSKSRDRDYLLNTGELFF. In nucleotides, the CDR3 is TGTGCCAGCAGCAAGTCCCGGGACAGGGATTACTTACTGAACACCGGGGAGCTGTTTTTT.

The table lists this clonotype with many counts. The chain is built from TRBV7-9 and TRBJ2-7, with 9 bases fitting TRBD1. Germline loops: CDR1 SEHNR, CDR2 FQNEAQ (reference sequence). The length of the CDR3 is 16 residues. Losses at the gene ends were 4 bases for V and 0 bases for J; bases not matched to a gene: 7. The CDR3 coding sequence is TGTGCCAGCAGCTGGGGACAGGGACCGACCTCCTACGAGCAGTACTTC. Amino acid sequence: CASSWGQGPTSYEQYF.

For the CDR3, the DNA is TGTGCCAGCAGCATCAGTGGGGCCAAGGTGAATAAGCAGTTCTTC. Translated: CASSISGAKVNKQFF. This rearrangement joins TRBV28 to TRBJ2-1; D is possibly TRBD1 (5 bases). V lost 6 bases and J 11 bases, leaving 23 bases between the germline ends. This CDR3 spans 15 amino acids. The germline V gene has CDR1 MDHEN and CDR2 SYDVKM.

This clonotype was observed many times. The rearrangement links TRBV7-6 to TRBJ1-6; TRBD1 matches at 7 bases. Germline lookup yields CDR1 SGHVS and CDR2 FNYEAQ. CDR3 length equals 16 residues. V was pared by 2 bases and J by 4 bases, with 5 bases of the junction left unmatched. CDR3 nucleotides: TGTGCCAGCAGCTTACAGGGGGTCCTTTATAATTCACCCCTCCACTTT. Encoded protein: CASSLQGVLYNSPLHF.

There are many counts of this clonotype. The chain couples TRBV7-9 to TRBJ1-1; unclear D gene. Germline V gene sequence: CDR1 SEHNR, CDR2 FQNEAQ (reference sequence). CDR3 size: 14 residues. V lost 8 bases to trimming and J lost 0 bases, with 13 bases between them. CDR3 DNA: TGTGCCAGCCCAGAGGACTCTATGAACACTGAAGCTTTCTTT. This gives the protein CASPEDSMNTEAFF.

In its sample, this clonotype was seen once. This may stem from a read error, because a much larger clone lies one nucleotide away. In nucleotides, the CDR3 is TGTGCCAGCAGCTTAAGGGGGCAGAACTATGGCTTCACCTTC. The encoded protein is CASSLRGQNYGFTF. The V gene is TRBV7-3, the J gene TRBJ1-2, with a weak D call TRBD1 (6 bases). The CDR3 contains 14 residues. Germline lookup yields CDR1 SGHTA and CDR2 FQGTGA.

This clonotype was detected only a few times. The chain carries TRBV10-3 and TRBJ1-1; D gene uncertain. This CDR3 spans 12 amino acids. V dropped 1 base and J dropped 5 bases, with 5 bases sitting between them. Germline V gene lookup returns CDR1 ENHRY and CDR2 SYGVKD. The CDR3 is CAISELGTEAFF. For the CDR3, the DNA is TGTGCCATCAGTGAGTTAGGGACTGAAGCTTTCTTT.

As regards this clonotype: At one of its ends the junction is not consistent with the germline gene, which may arise from a read error. The CDR3 protein is CTSSEVGRYNEQFF. CDR3 DNA: TGTACCAGCAGTGAAGTCGGTAGATACAATGAGCAGTTCTTC. The rearrangement joins TRBV2 to TRBJ2-1, with D hard to call. Germline CDR1 SNHLY, CDR2 FYNNEI. This CDR3 is 14 amino acids long.

This clonotype was recorded only once. A read error may explain this, as a much larger clone is one base away. The chain joins TRBV6-5 to TRBJ1-1; D is possibly TRBD1 (6 bases). CDR1 and CDR2 (germline): MNHEY, SVGAGI. The CDR3 has 15 amino acids. CDR3 residues: CASSTRGAGDTVAFF. The CDR3 bases are TGTGCCAGCAGTACAAGAGGCGCAGGGGACACTGTAGCTTTCTTT.

This clonotype was found many times. Here the CDR3 DNA reads TGTGCCAGCAGCTCTAATAGCGGGAGTCAGGGATACAATGAGCAGTTCTTC. Translating it yields CASSSNSGSQGYNEQFF. This sequence joins TRBV27 and TRBJ2-1; 9 positions agree with TRBD2. The CDR3 contains 17 residues. Germline-derived CDR1 and CDR2 are MNHEY and SMNVEV (reference sequence). V lost 6 bases to trimming and J lost 4 bases; unmatched junction nucleotides: 13.

This clonotype occurred many times. The gene calls are TRBV4-2 and TRBJ1-1; D unclear. The CDR3 is 15 residues long. In germline, CDR1 is LGHNA, CDR2 YNFKEQ. Deletions cut 0 bases from V and 1 base from J, with 9 bases between. The CDR3, as DNA: TGTGCCAGCAGCCAAGACCGGACCTCGAACACTGAAGCTTTCTTT. Protein: CASSQDRTSNTEAFF.

This clonotype was found a few times. The V and J genes are TRBV7-3 and TRBJ2-3, with 8 bases fitting TRBD2. The CDR3 length is 14 residues. J lost 5 bases, V lost 5 bases, and 6 bases had no gene match. Germline V gene sequence: CDR1 SGHTA, CDR2 FQGTGA. CDR3 coding DNA: TGTGCCAGCAGCCGCAGCGGGGGCGGAGATACGCAGTATTTT. This sequence encodes CASSRSGGGDTQYF.